This note documents a single T cell receptor (beta chain) sequence. Antigen: not known. The germline V gene encodes CDR1 MDHEN and CDR2 SYDVKM. Trimming stripped 3 bases from V and 6 bases from J, with 15 bases between. CDR3 size: 15 residues. TCRdb's table, derived via immunoSEQ multiplex PCR, lists solely in-frame clones and lacks some. The sample lists about 61,000 clones; about 90% were seen once. This sample is part of a study of OX40 agonist ivuxolimab in advanced cancers. Study as a whole: Three patients responded partially, comprising one with hepatocellular carcinoma and two with cutaneous melanoma.

Regarding the study as a whole: At 0.1 to 3.0 mg/kg and by week 6, clonal expansion occurred in CD4+ and CD8+ blood T cells.

The V call is TRBV28, the J call TRBJ1-5, with a tentative D call TRBD1 (5 bases). This receptor was obtained from an adult with an advanced solid tumor such as melanoma, head and neck, liver or kidney cancer. Sequenced material: CD4+ or CD8+ T cells sorted from blood, taken in a trial of the OX40 agonist ivuxolimab. In nucleotides, the CDR3 is TGTGCCAGCAGTTTTGGGGCCCCAGGACGTCAGCCCCAGCATTTT. Translating gives CASSFGAPGRQPQHF.